This entry describes one T cell receptor (beta chain). What it binds is not known. This record belongs to a study of CD4 T cells in relation to SARS-CoV-2 and coronaviruses. Turning to the study itself: Crossreactive spike epitopes shared across donors were mapped to their HLA restriction.

V was clipped by 5 bases and J by 4 bases; unmatched bases: 5. The CDR3 has 14 residues. CDR1 is LNHDA, CDR2 SQIVND, per germline (reference sequence). Sequencing used immunoSEQ multiplex PCR; TCRdb keeps in-frame clones, though not all of them. The profile shows 25,000 to 30,000 clones, roughly 81% of them singletons. The unexposed donors gave CD4+ T cells in about 2011-2018, prior to COVID-19. The cells were cultured for about 10 days before CD4+ T cells were isolated. Sequencing was performed on CD4+ T cells from PBMCs, cultured in vitro. The chain uses TRBV19 and TRBJ2-5; 9 positions agree with TRBD2. The receptor comes from a human donor in good health. This CDR3 reads CASSSLAGRETQYF. CDR3 bases: TGTGCCAGTAGTTCACTAGCGGGTCGAGAGACCCAGTACTTC.